Listed here are 4 T cell receptor beta chains from one sample, sequenced in a study of T cell responses to AZD1222 COVID-19 vaccine. Assay: immunoSEQ multiplex PCR; the TCRdb copy retains only in-frame clones and omits some. In the table there are about 170,000 clones, 80% to 90% of which are singletons. The source material was peripheral blood, sampled on day 0 of AZD1222 vaccination. The receptors come from an adult in good health.

The chain employs TRBV4-3 and TRBJ2-7; 9 nucleotides match TRBD1. Germline trimming cut 3 bases from V and 7 bases from J; bases unmatched to any gene: 10. There are 15 residues in the CDR3. Germline CDR1 is LGHNA and CDR2 is YSLEER. The CDR3 nucleotides read TGCGCCAGCAGCCAGACCGGGACAGGGATTGGGGAGCAGTACTTC. Its translation is CASSQTGTGIGEQYF.

This chain connects TRBV5-1 to TRBJ2-7, with D perhaps matching TRBD1 (6 bases). In germline, CDR1 is SGHRS, CDR2 YFSETQ. Trimming stripped 4 bases from V and 6 bases from J, with 20 bases between. The CDR3 runs to 15 residues. The CDR3 DNA reads as TGCGCCAGCAGCGCAGCCCAGGGGCTCCTCGGCGAGCAGTACTTC. It specifies CASSAAQGLLGEQYF.

The chain links TRBV4-3 to TRBJ1-6; 7 bases align to TRBD1. Germline V CDR1 and CDR2: LGHNA, YSLEER. This CDR3 has 14 residues. Germline trimming cut 4 bases from V and 6 bases from J; bases unmatched to any gene: 3. CDR3 DNA: TGCGCCAGCAGCCGAGGGACAGTTAATTCACCCCTCCACTTT. It translates to CASSRGTVNSPLHF.

The chain is built from TRBV6-4 and TRBJ2-1, with 8 bases that match TRBD1. The CDR3 has 13 amino acids. J was trimmed by 4 bases and V by 8 bases; bases with no gene match: 4. CDR1 is MRHNA and CDR2 is SNTAGT in the germline V gene. CDR3: CASGTGAYNEQFF. CDR3 DNA: TGTGCCAGCGGGACAGGAGCTTACAATGAGCAGTTCTTC.